The clone carrying this T cell receptor (beta chain) turned up a few times. Its target is not known. The data are from a study of CD8 T cells in ankylosing spondylitis. Whole-study findings and limits: A TCR beta motif of seven or eight highly homologous variants appeared characteristic of ankylosing spondylitis blood.

The TCR beta libraries were generated through quantitative 5'-RACE incorporating molecular barcodes. TCRdb analysed the 5' RACE reads with MiXCR anew, one entry per CDR3 protein. The sample carries over 450,000 distinct CDR3 sequences, about 13% recorded once. CDR1 and CDR2 (germline): SGHVS, FNYEAQ. V was shortened by 7 bases and J by 10 bases, with 14 bases between the two germline ends. The CDR3 runs 13 residues. The receptor was isolated from a male donor with ankylosing spondylitis. Sequencing was performed on blood, either unsorted or a sorted T cell fraction (not recorded which). The chain carries TRBV7-6 and TRBJ1-6; tentative D call: TRBD1 (5 bases). CDR3 nucleotides: TGTGCCAGCAAACAGGATGGGGCATCACCCCTCCACTTT. Its protein is CASKQDGASPLHF.